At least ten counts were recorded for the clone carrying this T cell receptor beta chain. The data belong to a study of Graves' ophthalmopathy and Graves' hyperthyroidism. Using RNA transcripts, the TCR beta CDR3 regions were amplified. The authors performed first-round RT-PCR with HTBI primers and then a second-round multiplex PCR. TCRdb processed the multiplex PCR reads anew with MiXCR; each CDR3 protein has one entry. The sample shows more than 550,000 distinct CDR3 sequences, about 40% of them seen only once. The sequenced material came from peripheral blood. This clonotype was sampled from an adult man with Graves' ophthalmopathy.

The CDR3: CASRSVVGQPQHF. The CDR3, as DNA: TGTGCCAGTAGATCGGTGGTAGGTCAGCCCCAGCATTTT. The chain combines TRBV19 with TRBJ1-5; D gene uncertain. Per the germline V gene, CDR1 is LNHDA and CDR2 is SQIVND (reference sequence). V gave up 6 bases and J gave up 6 bases, with 12 bases separating them. The CDR3 consists of 13 residues.